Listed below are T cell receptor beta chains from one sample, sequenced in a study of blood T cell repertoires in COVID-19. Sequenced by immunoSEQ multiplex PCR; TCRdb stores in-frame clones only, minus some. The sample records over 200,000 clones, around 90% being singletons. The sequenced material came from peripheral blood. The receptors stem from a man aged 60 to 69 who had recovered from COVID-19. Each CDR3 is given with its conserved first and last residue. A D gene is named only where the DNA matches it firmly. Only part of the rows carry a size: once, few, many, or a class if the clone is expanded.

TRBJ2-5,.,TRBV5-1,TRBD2,TGCGCCAGCAGCTCGCCGGGACTAGCGCAAGAGACCCAGTACTTC,CASSSPGLAQETQYF
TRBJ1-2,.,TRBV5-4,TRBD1,TGTGCCAGCAGCACTGATGTCAGGGGGCGGCGAACGGGAGGCTACACCTTC,CASSTDVRGRRTGGYTF
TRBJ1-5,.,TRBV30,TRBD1,TGTGCCTGGAGCCCCAGGACCATGACAGGGGGCAATCAGCCCCAGCATTTT,CAWSPRTMTGGNQPQHF
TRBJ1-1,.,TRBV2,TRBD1,TGTGCCAGCACAAGACAGGGGAACACTGAAGCTTTCTTT,CASTRQGNTEAFF
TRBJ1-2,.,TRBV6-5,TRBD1,TGTGCCAGCGGGACAGGGCTAGGCTACACCTTC,CASGTGLGYTF
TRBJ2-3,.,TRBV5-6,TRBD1,TGTGCCAGCAGCTTCCGACAGGGTGGAACAGATACGCAGTATTTT,CASSFRQGGTDTQYF
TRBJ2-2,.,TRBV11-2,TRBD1,TGTGCCAGCAGCTTAGAATGGACAGGGAGAATTGCCGGGGAGCTGTTTTTT,CASSLEWTGRIAGELFF
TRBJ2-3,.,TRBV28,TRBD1,TGTGCCGGGACAGGGGGCGGCACAGATACGCAGTATTTT,CAGTGGGTDTQYF
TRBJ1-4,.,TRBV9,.,TGTGCCAGCAGCCCCCGGAGGGGAGGGGGTAGTGAAAAACTGTTTTTT,CASSPRRGGGSEKLFF
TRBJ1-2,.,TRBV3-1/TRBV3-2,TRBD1,TGTGCCAGCAGCCAATCCCACAGGGGGCTGTTGGGTGGCTACACCTTC,CASSQSHRGLLGGYTF
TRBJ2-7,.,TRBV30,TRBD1,TGTGCCTGGAGTTTCTCCGGACAGGGCGAGCAGTACTTC,CAWSFSGQGEQYF
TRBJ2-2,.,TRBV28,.,TGTGCCAGCAGGTTAAGGCGAGGCGGGGAGCTGTTTTTT,CASRLRRGGELFF
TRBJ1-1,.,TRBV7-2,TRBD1,TGTGCCAGCAGCCTCGACAGGGCCATGAACACTGAAGCTTTCTTT,CASSLDRAMNTEAFF
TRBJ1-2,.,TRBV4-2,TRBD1,TGTGCCAGCAGCAACCGGGACAGGGTTGGGGCTAACTATGGCTACACCTTC,CASSNRDRVGANYGYTF
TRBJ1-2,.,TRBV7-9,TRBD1,TGTGCCAGCAGCCCCGCGGTGGACAGGGATAACTATGGCTACACCTTC,CASSPAVDRDNYGYTF
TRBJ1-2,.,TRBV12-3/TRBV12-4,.,TGTGCCAGCAGTTTAGAGGGGAATGGCTACACCTTC,CASSLEGNGYTF
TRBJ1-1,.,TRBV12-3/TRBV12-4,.,TGTGCCAGCAGTTTCGGGAAGAACACTGAAGCTTTCTTT,CASSFGKNTEAFF
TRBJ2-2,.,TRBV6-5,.,TGTGCCAGCAGAGCACAGGGATACACCGGGGAGCTGTTTTTT,CASRAQGYTGELFF
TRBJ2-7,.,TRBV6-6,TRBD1,TGTGCCAGCAGATCTAGGGACAGGGGTTACGAGCAGTACTTC,CASRSRDRGYEQYF
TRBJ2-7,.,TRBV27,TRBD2,TGTGCCAGCAGTCCCGGGGACTACCTTGGGCCGTACGAGCAGTACTTC,CASSPGDYLGPYEQYF
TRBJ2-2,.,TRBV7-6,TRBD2,TGTGCCAGCAGCTTAGGCGCGGGAGCCGGCACCGGGGAGCTGTTTTTT,CASSLGAGAGTGELFF
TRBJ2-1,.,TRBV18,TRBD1,TGTGCCAGCTCCTACGGGACAGGGGGCAATGAGCAGTTCTTC,CASSYGTGGNEQFF
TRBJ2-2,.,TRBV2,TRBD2,TGTGCCAGCAGCCACCGTAGCGGGCAGAACACCGGGGAGCTGTTTTTT,CASSHRSGQNTGELFF
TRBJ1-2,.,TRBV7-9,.,TGTGCCAGCAGCCCACGTTTTTTCCCAAGAGCTAACTATGGCTACACCTTC,CASSPRFFPRANYGYTF
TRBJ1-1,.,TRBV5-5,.,TGTGCCAGCAGCTCTGGGGGGGCAGTCACTGAAGCTTTCTTT,CASSSGGAVTEAFF
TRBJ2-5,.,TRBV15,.,TGTGCCACCAGCTGGGAGGTGGAGACCCAGTACTTC,CATSWEVETQYF
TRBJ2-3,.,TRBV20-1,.,TGCAGTGCTAGTAGGGGGGGGGTAGCCACAGATACGCAGTATTTT,CSASRGGVATDTQYF
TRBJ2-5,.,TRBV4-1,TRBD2,TGCGCCAGCAGCCTTGTGGGGGGGAGGCAAGAGACCCAGTACTTC,CASSLVGGRQETQYF
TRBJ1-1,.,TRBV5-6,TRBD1,TGTGCCAGCAGCTTGGGGACAGGGGGCTCGAAAGCTTTCTTT,CASSLGTGGSKAFF
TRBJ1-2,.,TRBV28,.,TGTGCCAGCACCTTGGGGAGAGGGAACTATGGCTACACCTTC,CASTLGRGNYGYTF
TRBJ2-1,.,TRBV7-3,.,TGTGCCAGCAGCTTAAGGCGGGCCTCCTTTTACGGTGAGCAGTTCTTC,CASSLRRASFYGEQFF
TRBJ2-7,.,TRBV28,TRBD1,TGTGCCAGCAGGGCCGGACAGGGGGCGGGAGAGCAGTACTTC,CASRAGQGAGEQYF
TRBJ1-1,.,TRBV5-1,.,TGCGCCAGCATGACGGAGACGGGGATGAACACTGAAGCTTTCTTT,CASMTETGMNTEAFF
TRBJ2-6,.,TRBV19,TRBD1,TGTGCCAGTAGGACGACAGGGGGGTCTGGGGCCAACGTCCTGACTTTC,CASRTTGGSGANVLTF
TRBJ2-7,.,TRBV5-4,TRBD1,TGTGCCAGCAGCGGACAGGGGGCCTACGAGCAGTACTTC,CASSGQGAYEQYF
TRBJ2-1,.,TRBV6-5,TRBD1,TGTGCCAGCAGGGGGACAGGGGGGAATGAGCAGTTCTTC,CASRGTGGNEQFF
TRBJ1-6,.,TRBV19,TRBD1,TGTGCCAGCACACGGACAGGCCAGTATTCACCCCTCCACTTT,CASTRTGQYSPLHF
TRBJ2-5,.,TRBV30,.,TGTGCCTGGAGTTATGGGTCGGGGGAGACCCAGTACTTC,CAWSYGSGETQYF
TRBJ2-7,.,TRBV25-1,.,TGTGCCAGCAGTTTTGGGGGCAGTTCCTACGAGCAGTACTTC,CASSFGGSSYEQYF
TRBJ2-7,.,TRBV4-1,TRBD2,TGCGCCAGCAGCTTACAGGCGGGGGGGACCTACGAGCAGTACTTC,CASSLQAGGTYEQYF
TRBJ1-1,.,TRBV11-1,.,TGTGCCAGCAGCTTAGCGGGCACCTTGAACACTGAAGCTTTCTTT,CASSLAGTLNTEAFF
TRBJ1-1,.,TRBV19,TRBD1,TGTGCCAGTAGTGTTACAGGGGGGGGTGTGGCTGAAGCTTTCTTT,CASSVTGGGVAEAFF
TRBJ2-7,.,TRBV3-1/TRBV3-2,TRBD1,TGTGCCAGCAAGCCAAGCGGACAGGTTTCCCACGAGCAGTACTTC,CASKPSGQVSHEQYF
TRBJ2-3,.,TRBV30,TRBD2,TGTGCCTGGAGGGGGAGGACTAGCGGGAGTGAGAGGCCCACAGATACGCAGTATTTT,CAWRGRTSGSERPTDTQYF
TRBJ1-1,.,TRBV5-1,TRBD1,TGCGCCAGCAGCTTCACTGGGACAGGGAATACTGAAGCTTTCTTT,CASSFTGTGNTEAFF
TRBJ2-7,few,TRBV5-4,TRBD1,TGTGCCAGCAGCTTGGGGACAGGGGCCGAGCAGTACTTC,CASSLGTGAEQYF
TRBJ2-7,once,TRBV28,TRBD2,TGTGCCAGCAGTTTAGGCGTTTTGGGACTACGCTACGAGCAGTACTTC,CASSLGVLGLRYEQYF
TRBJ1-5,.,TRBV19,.,TGTGCCAGTAGTGATCAGGGGTTGGCTAAAAATCAGCCCCAGCATTTT,CASSDQGLAKNQPQHF
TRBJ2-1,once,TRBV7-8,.,TGTGCCAGCAGCTTAGGTGGACAGAGACAAACCCGCGAGCAGTTCTTC,CASSLGGQRQTREQFF
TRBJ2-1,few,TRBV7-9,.,TGTGCCAGCAGCTGGGACGGGAGCTCCTACAATGAGCAGTTCTTC,CASSWDGSSYNEQFF